Below, 32 T cell receptor beta chains from the same sample are listed, as sequenced in a study of tumor-infiltrating lymphocytes in primary liver carcinoma. Priming with a constant-region primer yielded TCR beta cDNA from about 540 ng total RNA. The TCR beta library was amplified through three nested multiplex PCR rounds in a modified ARM-PCR procedure. TRBV1-TRBV30 forward primers and a C-beta reverse primer were used in the first two PCR rounds, which each ran for approximately 11 cycles. TCRdb reprocessed the multiplex PCR reads via MiXCR and lists one record per CDR3 protein. Among roughly 80,000 distinct CDR3 sequences listed, 70% to 75% were seen once. Bulk tissue was left unsorted, and RNA and DNA were co-extracted from about 19-30 mg of it. The sequenced sample was liver tumor tissue from sampling region 4. Subset described: tumor region T4, right-lateral pole. These receptors originate from a woman in her sixties or seventies with primary liver carcinoma and hepatitis B virus infection.

This clonotype showed up many times. The genes are TRBV29-1 and TRBJ2-2; D gene unclear. Looked up from germline, CDR1 is SQVTM and CDR2 is ANQGSEA. The CDR3 has 13 amino acids. V gave up 5 bases and J gave up 0 bases, with 7 bases separating them. The CDR3 region is CSVPKSNTGELFF. The CDR3 region has the DNA TGCAGCGTTCCCAAATCGAACACCGGGGAGCTGTTTTTT.

This clonotype was seen at least ten times. The V gene is TRBV28, the J gene TRBJ1-2, with TRBD1 as a possible D gene (5 bases). The V end lost 6 bases, the J end lost 2 bases, and 16 bases lay between the germline ends. Per germline, CDR1 MDHEN and CDR2 SYDVKM. This CDR3 has 15 amino acids. This CDR3 is CASRAGGARNYGYTF. In nucleotides, the CDR3 is TGTGCCAGCAGAGCCGGGGGTGCTCGAAACTATGGCTACACCTTC.

This clonotype was counted a single time. Without the conserved terminal phenylalanine or tryptophan, this CDR3 likely stems from a read error. This chain links TRBV6-1 with TRBJ2-2, with D unclear. The CDR3 covers 14 residues. Trimming pared 6 bases from V and 7 bases from J, leaving 15 bases between. Per the germline V gene, CDR1 is MNHNS and CDR2 is SASEGT. The CDR3 here is CASRRTREIGELFY. The CDR3 coding sequence is TGTGCCAGCAGGAGAACAAGGGAAATCGGGGAGCTGTTTTAT.

As DNA, the CDR3 is TGTGCCAGCAGGGACAGACTAGCGGGAGGTGAGACCCAGTTCTTC. Translating gives CASRDRLAGGETQFF. The chain combines TRBV5-4 with TRBJ2-5, with TRBD2 matching over 13 bases. The DNA end lines up better with TRBJ2-1; the J call may be wrong. The germline gives CDR1 SGHNT, CDR2 YYREEE (reference sequence). This CDR3 spans 15 amino acids.

V gene TRBV10-3 combines with J gene TRBJ2-5; 8 positions match TRBD2. This CDR3 has 14 amino acids. In germline, CDR1 is ENHRY, CDR2 SYGVKD. J gave up 5 bases and V 11 bases, and 13 bases lay outside the gene matches. The CDR3: CAFNHSGKGETQYF. The CDR3 nucleotides are TGTGCCTTCAATCATAGCGGGAAGGGTGAGACCCAGTACTTC.

This clonotype was found a few times. The V call is TRBV19, the J call TRBJ2-1; the match to TRBD1 covers 7 bases. The germline V gene encodes CDR1 LNHDA and CDR2 SQIVND (reference sequence). The CDR3 has 17 amino acids. Trimming removed 0 bases from V and 4 bases from J; junction bases left unmatched: 9. The CDR3 spells CASSIDRARQGYNEQFF. The DNA for the CDR3 is TGTGCCAGTAGTATAGATCGTGCGCGACAGGGATACAATGAGCAGTTCTTC.

On this clonotype itself: One junction end does not reproduce the germline sequence, and a read error may be involved. The chain combines TRBV11-1 with TRBJ2-1; 12 nucleotides line up with TRBD2. CDR1 and CDR2 from the germline V gene are SGHAT and FQDESV (reference sequence). This CDR3 spans 17 amino acids. CDR3 in amino acids: CPSSKRLAGGPGDEQFF. Written as DNA, the CDR3 is TGTCCCAGCAGCAAGAGGCTAGCGGGAGGGCCGGGTGATGAGCAGTTCTTC.

With regard to this clonotype: A much larger clone sits a single nucleotide away, making a read error possible. The chain has TRBV7-9 and TRBJ1-1; D not resolved. Trimming shortened V by 3 bases and J by 5 bases, and 10 bases separated the two germline ends. The CDR3 has 13 residues. Germline V gene lookup returns CDR1 SEHNR and CDR2 FQNEAQ (reference sequence). The CDR3 coding sequence is TGTGCCAGCAGCTTTACTGAAATGACTGAAGCTTTCTTT. Translating it yields CASSFTEMTEAFF.

About this clonotype itself: An end of the junction differs from the germline gene, which may be a read error. V usage is TRBV12-3 or TRBV12-4 and J usage is TRBJ2-3, with a possible D match to TRBD1 (5 bases). The CDR3 sequence is 16 residues long. The CDR3 DNA sequence: TGTGCCAACAGTTTAGGAGTCTCCCCACAGGTTGGTACGCAGTATTTT. Amino acids: CANSLGVSPQVGTQYF.

The CDR3 loop reads CASSSRPGAPDIQYF. Here the CDR3 DNA reads TGTGCCAGCTCCTCCCGCCCAGGGGCTCCAGATATACAGTATTTT. The chain recombines TRBV28 with TRBJ2-3; perhaps TRBD1 as D (6 bases). V was clipped by 8 bases and J by 12 bases, with 27 bases between them. CDR1 is MDHEN, CDR2 SYDVKM, per germline. CDR3 length equals 15 residues. Together with reference TRBV28 and TRBJ2-3, the CDR3 gives the full variable domain: DVKVTQSSRYLVKRTGEKVFLECVQDMDHENMFWYRQDPGLGLRLIYFSYDVKMKEKGDIPEGYSVSREKKERFSLILESASTNQTSMYLCASSSRPGAPDIQYFGPGTRLTVL.

Concerning this clonotype itself: A single base separates this from a much larger clone, so it may be a read error. The chain is built from TRBV24-1 and TRBJ1-5; 7 bases are a match to TRBD1. The germline gives CDR1 KGHDR, CDR2 SFDVKD. Trimming took 5 bases from V and 6 from J; bases not matched to a gene: 6. The CDR3 consists of 14 residues. The CDR3 region is CATSGGQDSQPQHF. The CDR3 DNA is TGTGCCACCAGTGGAGGACAGGACAGTCAGCCCCAGCATTTT.

Comment on this clonotype: One end of the junction does not line up with germline, which may come from a read error. The rearrangement joins TRBV5-1 to TRBJ2-1; TRBD1 is a possible D gene (6 bases). This CDR3 region has 15 residues. Germline V gene sequence: CDR1 SGHRS, CDR2 YFSETQ. The CDR3 region has the DNA TGCGCCAGCAGCCTGCAACCGGGACACTACTATGAGCAGTTCTTC. It encodes CASSLQPGHYYEQFF. Full variable domain (missing parts from reference TRBV5-1 and TRBJ2-1): KAGVTQTPRYLIKTRGQQVTLSCSPISGHRSVSWYQQTPGQGLQFLFEYFSETQRNKGNFPGRFSGRQFSNSRSEMNVSTLELGDSALYLCASSLQPGHYYEQFFGPGTRLTVL.

Concerning this clonotype itself: Given a much more abundant clone one base away, this may be a read error. The chain combines TRBV12-3 or TRBV12-4 with TRBJ2-1; the D is unclear. V lost 4 bases to trimming and J lost 15 bases, with 22 bases between them. This CDR3 comprises 14 residues. CDR3 residues: CASSSPPRYGVAFF. In DNA, the CDR3 is TGTGCCAGCAGTTCCCCTCCCCGGTACGGAGTAGCGTTCTTC.

This clonotype turned up a few times. The chain links TRBV18 to TRBJ1-1, with D uncertain. Between the trimmed V and J ends, which lost 1 base and 2 bases, there was a span of 2 bases. The germline V gene encodes CDR1 KGHSH and CDR2 LQKENI. CDR3 length equals 12 residues. The CDR3 bases are TGTGCCAGCTCACCACGAAACACTGAAGCTTTCTTT. Residues: CASSPRNTEAFF.

The rearrangement uses TRBV18 and TRBJ2-1; the D gene is possibly TRBD1 (6 bases). Germline CDR1 is KGHSH and CDR2 is LQKENI. Trimming took 8 bases from V and 2 from J, leaving 16 bases between them. The CDR3 has 15 residues. The CDR3 sequence: CASPINRDTYNEQFF. For the CDR3, the DNA is TGTGCCAGCCCTATCAACAGGGACACCTACAATGAGCAGTTCTTC.

Details on this clonotype: A much larger clone sits a single nucleotide away, making a read error possible. The genes are TRBV24-1 and TRBJ2-1, with D hard to call. V dropped 4 bases and J dropped 8 bases, with 14 bases sitting between them. This CDR3 is 14 amino acids long. Per germline, CDR1 KGHDR and CDR2 SFDVKD. DNA for the CDR3: TGTGCCACCAGTGACCCGCTCAACCTCGATGAGCAGTTCTTC. Protein: CATSDPLNLDEQFF.

This clonotype was observed a handful of times. The rearrangement uses TRBV5-6 and TRBJ1-6; D is possibly TRBD1 (5 bases). This CDR3 spans 14 amino acids. Germline-derived CDR1 and CDR2 are SGHDT and YYEEEE. V was trimmed by 3 bases and J by 9 bases, leaving 13 bases between them. The CDR3 is CASSWGTGVSPLHF. In DNA, the CDR3 is TGTGCCAGCAGCTGGGGGACGGGGGTTTCACCCCTCCACTTT.

A note on this clonotype: A read error may be the cause here, since a much bigger clone is one base away. The chain combines TRBV6-5 with TRBJ1-1; D unresolved. The CDR3 contains 12 residues. CDR1 and CDR2 from the germline V gene are MNHEY and SVGAGI. CDR3 protein: CVSTGVGTEAFF. DNA for the CDR3: TGTGTCAGCACCGGGGTAGGAACTGAAGCTTTCTTT.

A remark on this clonotype: The junction departs from the called germline gene at one end, perhaps through a read error. The chain has TRBV5-4 and TRBJ2-5; no clear D. Germline assignment: CDR1 SGHNT and CDR2 YYREEE (reference sequence). The CDR3 runs 13 residues. The chain's CDR3 is CASSPTPQEIQYF. The CDR3 DNA is TGTGCTAGCAGCCCCACCCCACAAGAGATCCAGTACTTC.

This clonotype was observed many times. This rearrangement joins TRBV13 to TRBJ2-6; D uncertain. The germline V and J ends were trimmed by 9 bases and 0 bases, with 12 bases remaining between them. Germline V gives CDR1 PRHDT, CDR2 FYEKMQ (reference sequence). The CDR3 is 15 amino acids. The CDR3 region is CASAARSSGANVLTF. DNA for the CDR3: TGTGCCAGTGCGGCGAGGAGCTCTGGGGCCAACGTCCTGACTTTC.

This clonotype was detected ten times or more. The chain's CDR3 is CASRGKRSYEQYF. As DNA, the CDR3 is TGTGCCAGCAGGGGGAAGCGATCCTACGAGCAGTACTTC. The V and J genes are TRBV11-1 and TRBJ2-7, with D unresolved. V dropped 6 bases and J dropped 1 base, with 10 bases sitting between them. Germline assignment: CDR1 SGHAT and CDR2 FQDESV (reference sequence). The CDR3 runs 13 residues.

This clonotype was counted a few times. The junction departs from the called germline gene at one end, perhaps through a read error. The chain carries TRBV6-6 and TRBJ2-1; unclear D gene. This CDR3 contains 14 residues. Germline assignment: CDR1 MNHNY and CDR2 SVGAGI (reference sequence). Here the CDR3 DNA reads TGTGTCAGCAGTTACGAGGTTAGCTCAAGTGAGCAATTCTTC. Translated, it gives CVSSYEVSSSEQFF.

Ten or more counts support this clonotype. This rearrangement joins TRBV30 to TRBJ1-4, with TRBD1 identical over 9 bases. With V trimmed by 1 base and J by 8 bases, 11 bases remained unmatched. The CDR3 loop spans 16 amino acids. CDR1 and CDR2 (germline): GTSNPN, SVGIG (reference sequence). In DNA, the CDR3 is TGTGCCTGGAGTGCCGGAAAACAGGGGGCGGAAGAAAAACTGTTTTTT. It translates to CAWSAGKQGAEEKLFF.

V gene TRBV6-1 combines with J gene TRBJ2-1, with 12 bases fitting TRBD2. Germline trimming cut 6 bases from V and 0 bases from J; bases unmatched to any gene: 15. There are 20 residues in the CDR3. Germline V gene lookup returns CDR1 MNHNS and CDR2 SASEGT. CDR3 DNA: TGTGCCAGCAGCCACCGGACTAGCGGGACGAAGCTCGCCTCCTACAATGAGCAGTTCTTC. It encodes CASSHRTSGTKLASYNEQFF.

This rearrangement joins TRBV5-5 to TRBJ2-1; TRBD1 matches at 8 bases. CDR3 length: 14 amino acids. Per the germline V gene, CDR1 is SGHKS and CDR2 is YYEKEE (reference sequence). Trimming removed 4 bases from V and 16 bases from J; junction bases left unmatched: 16. CDR3 in DNA: TGTGCCAGCAGCCTTGACAGGGGCAACAATGCGCACTTCTTC. The encoded protein is CASSLDRGNNAHFF. Based on the CDR3 plus reference TRBV5-5 and TRBJ2-1, the full variable domain is DAGVTQSPTHLIKTRGQQVTLRCSPISGHKSVSWYQQVLGQGPQFIFQYYEKEERGRGNFPDRFSARQFPNYSSELNVNALLLGDSALYLCASSLDRGNNAHFFGPGTRLTVL.

This clonotype was detected once. This may come from a read error, since a much larger clone is one base off. The CDR3 region is CANSLVRGKYEQYF. DNA for the CDR3: TGCGCCAACAGCTTGGTTCGCGGGAAATACGAGCAGTACTTC. The chain recombines TRBV5-1 with TRBJ2-7; the D gene is possibly TRBD2 (6 bases). Germline V gene data show CDR1 as SGHRS and CDR2 as YFSETQ. The CDR3 covers 14 residues. Together with reference TRBV5-1 and TRBJ2-7, the CDR3 gives the full variable domain: KAGVTQTPRYLIKTRGQQVTLSCSPISGHRSVSWYQQTPGQGLQFLFEYFSETQRNKGNFPGRFSGRQFSNSRSEMNVSTLELGDSALYLCANSLVRGKYEQYFGPGTRLTVT.

Of note for this clonotype: An end of the junction differs from the germline gene, which may be a read error. The chain recombines TRBV6-2 or TRBV6-3 with TRBJ1-1; 11 nucleotides agree with TRBD1. Germline V gives CDR1 MNHEY, CDR2 SVGEGT. This CDR3 has 19 residues. Here the CDR3 reads CVSTPKRWAPGQGGTEAFF. The CDR3 bases are TGTGTCAGCACCCCAAAAAGATGGGCCCCGGGACAGGGGGGCACTGAAGCTTTCTTT.

In this sample, this clonotype turned up once. At one boundary the junction diverges from the germline segment, which might be a read error. The rearrangement links TRBV5-1 to TRBJ1-1; maybe TRBD1 (6 bases). The CDR3 loop spans 14 amino acids. The germline CDR1 and CDR2 sequences are SGHRS and YFSETQ. The chain's CDR3 is CASSLGGADTEALF. In nucleotides, the CDR3 is TGTGCCAGCAGCTTGGGGGGGGCCGACACTGAAGCTTTATTT.

Remarks on this clonotype: A junction end diverges from the germline sequence, so it may reflect a read error. The chain couples TRBV29-1 to TRBJ2-3; either TRBD1 or TRBD2 may supply D (5 bases each). The CDR3 runs 14 residues. Germline CDR1 reads SQVTM; CDR2 reads ANQGSEA. The CDR3 is CSVTGTSDTDRQYF. The CDR3 region has the DNA TGTAGCGTTACCGGGACGAGCGACACAGATAGGCAGTATTTT.

A note on this clonotype: Possible read error: a much larger clone is one base away. For the CDR3, the DNA is TGTGCCAACAGGCGGGGGGGGCCGGACACCGGGGAGCTGTTTTTT. Its translation is CANRRGGPDTGELFF. The V and J genes are TRBV6-4 and TRBJ2-2; 9 nucleotides agree with TRBD2. V trimming: 10 bases; J trimming: 3 bases; junction bases outside the gene matches: 9. The CDR3 extends over 15 amino acids. CDR1 is MRHNA and CDR2 is SNTAGT in the germline V gene.

V is TRBV7-3 and J is TRBJ2-2, with D perhaps TRBD2 (6 bases). V was trimmed by 1 base and J by 4 bases, leaving 16 bases between them. CDR1 is SGHTA, CDR2 FQGTGA, per germline. The CDR3 has 17 residues. CDR3 DNA: TGTGCCAGCAGCTTAAGCCCAGTGGGAGGCTCCACCGGGGAGCTGTTTTTT. This encodes CASSLSPVGGSTGELFF.

In its sample, this clonotype was seen once. Mismatch with germline at one junction end may stem from a read error. The gene calls are TRBV11-3 and TRBJ2-7; 12 bases line up with TRBD1. The CDR3 contains 15 residues. CDR1 and CDR2 from the germline V gene are SGHNT and YENEEA. The CDR3 DNA is TGTGCCAGCAGCTTTACCGGGACAGGGGGCGCAGAGCTGTACTTC. Protein product: CASSFTGTGGAELYF.